This T cell receptor (beta chain) was sequenced in a study of molecular identifiers for immune sequencing clone quantification (dated by TCRdb to the late 2010s). Regarding the research as a whole: For a replicate experiment, the RNA from either approximately 20,000 or 100,000 naive CD8 T cells was divided into five aliquots, and four of those aliquots went on to sequencing. The study was a methods study using CD8 T cells to benchmark molecular-identifier clustering-based TCR repertoire sequencing (MIDCIRS) and TCR RNA copy counting. What the research found in general, with its limitations: Spiked-in Jurkat TCR RNA (around eleven copies' worth), which is not part of the donor repertoire, was contained in the naive libraries. Spiked-in Jurkat TCR RNA equivalent to a single cell was reported to be detectable even among fewer than 1.2 million naive CD8 T cells. Modeling estimated 3 to 3.5 recovered TCR RNA copies per cell, compared with about 10 by digital PCR, which implies around 30% capture efficiency. When barcode sub-clustering was left out, chimeric consensus sequences inflated TCR diversity, with chimeras reaching as high as 47%. Clones above 20 RNA copies held over 99% of molecules in CMV-specific effector cells but under 1% in naive cells. The sizes of highly expanded clones could end up underestimated when identical TCR molecules share a barcode.

There are 16 amino acids in the CDR3, from cysteine to phenylalanine inclusive. Only the CDR3 DNA is retained, 48 bases long and in frame from the first base. The germline V gene supplies CDR1 SGHDT and CDR2 YYEEEE. Library creation used PCR. The data were produced on a NextSeq 500. Bulk TCR libraries were made following a previously described method, with the TCR primers given in Table S5. Purification of total RNA was performed with the Qiagen AllPrep DNA/RNA kit. Reads from multiple sequencing runs of the same library were pooled before analysis. Per the original workflow: Reads were retained only if an exact TCR constant sequence was present, and the retained reads were trimmed to 150 nt and grouped according to their 12-nt molecular barcodes. Reads in each barcode group were sub-clustered using a 15% Levenshtein threshold, and a quality-weighted consensus sequence was built for each RNA molecule. Non-functional sequences were excluded, and lower-count sequences lying one edit away from another sequence were also excluded. Based on a fit of two negative binomial distributions, barcode sub-clusters having less than 20% of the maximum read count were discarded. In-frame beta chains were kept once TCRdb had trimmed the public reads at Q25 with fastp and called clones with MiXCR. Each entry merges the rows of one CDR3 protein and shows their most common DNA and genes. The V and J calls were determined by TCRdb, not by the authors. This sample holds over 550,000 distinct CDR3 sequences; 25% were observed only once. The top ten clonotypes cover 0.78% of the sample.

Libraries of naive CD8 T cells were generated from roughly 21,000 to 960,000 sorted cells, with 10%, 30% or 50% of the purified RNA used. On a BD FACSAria II, naive CD8 T cells were FACS-sorted as CD8+CD4-CCR7+CD45RA+ and collected into RLT Plus buffer. Detection sensitivity was tested by spiking Jurkat RNA equal to approximately 9 TCR copies' worth into samples containing roughly 19,000-1,100,000 naive CD8 T cells. CD8 T cells were enriched using RosetteSep CD8+ T Cell Enrichment Cocktail and Ficoll-Paque, and the enriched cells then underwent ACK red cell lysis. About this clonotype: The antigen it binds to is not known. Sequence at one end of the junction differs from germline and may be a read error.

The specimen was naive CD8+ T cells from blood, with Jurkat cell RNA spiked in. According to the study, the label for this sample's cell subset or site signals: FACS-sorted CD8+CD4-CCR7+CD45RA+ naive T cells. The sequence was collected from a human donor in good health. Some libraries in this study had Jurkat cell RNA spiked in. This receptor chain uses TRBV5-6 and TRBJ1-2, with the D gene call left open. CDR3 loop: CASSSSFGLVGAGYIF. The nucleotides are TGTGCCAGCAGCTCGAGTTTTGGCCTTGTAGGTGCTGGCTACATCTTC.